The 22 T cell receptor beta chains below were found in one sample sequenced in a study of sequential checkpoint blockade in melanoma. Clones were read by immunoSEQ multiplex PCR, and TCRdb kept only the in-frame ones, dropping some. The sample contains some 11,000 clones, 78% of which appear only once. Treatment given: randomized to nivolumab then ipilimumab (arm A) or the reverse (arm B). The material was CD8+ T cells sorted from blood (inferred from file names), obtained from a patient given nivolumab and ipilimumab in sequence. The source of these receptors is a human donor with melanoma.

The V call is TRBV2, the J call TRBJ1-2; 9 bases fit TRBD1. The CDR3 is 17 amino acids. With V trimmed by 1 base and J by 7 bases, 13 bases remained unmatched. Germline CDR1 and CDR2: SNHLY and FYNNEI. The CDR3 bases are TGTGCCAGCAGTGAAGAGGGACAGGGCGTTGCGGGTGGTGGCTACACCTTC. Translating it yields CASSEEGQGVAGGGYTF.

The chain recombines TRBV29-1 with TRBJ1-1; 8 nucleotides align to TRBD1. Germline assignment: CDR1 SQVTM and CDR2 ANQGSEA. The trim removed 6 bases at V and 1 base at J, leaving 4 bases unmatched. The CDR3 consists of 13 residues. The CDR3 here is CSVRQGQNTEAFF. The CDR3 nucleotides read TGCAGCGTAAGACAGGGGCAGAACACTGAAGCTTTCTTT.

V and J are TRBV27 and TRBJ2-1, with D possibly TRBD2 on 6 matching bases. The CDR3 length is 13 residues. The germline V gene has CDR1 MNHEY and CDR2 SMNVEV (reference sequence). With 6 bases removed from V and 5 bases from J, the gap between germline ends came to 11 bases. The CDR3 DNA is TGTGCCAGCAGCGAAGGGACTCACAATGAGCAGTTCTTC. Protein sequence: CASSEGTHNEQFF.

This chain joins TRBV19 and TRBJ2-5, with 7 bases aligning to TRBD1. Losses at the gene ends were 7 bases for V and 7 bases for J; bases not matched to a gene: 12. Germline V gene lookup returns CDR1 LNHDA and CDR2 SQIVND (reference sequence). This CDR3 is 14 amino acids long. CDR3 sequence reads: CASTPRGGLGTQYF. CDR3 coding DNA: TGTGCCAGTACTCCGAGAGGGGGCTTGGGGACCCAGTACTTC.

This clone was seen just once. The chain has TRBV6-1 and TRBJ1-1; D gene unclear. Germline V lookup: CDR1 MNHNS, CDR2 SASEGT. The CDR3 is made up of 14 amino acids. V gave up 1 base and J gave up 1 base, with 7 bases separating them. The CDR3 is CASSEVTGNTEAFF. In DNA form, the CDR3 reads TGTGCCAGCAGTGAAGTGACGGGGAACACTGAAGCTTTCTTT.

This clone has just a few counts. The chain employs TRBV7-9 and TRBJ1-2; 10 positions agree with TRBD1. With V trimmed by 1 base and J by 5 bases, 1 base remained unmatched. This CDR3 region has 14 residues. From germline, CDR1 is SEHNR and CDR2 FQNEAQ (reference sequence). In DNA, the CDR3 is TGTGCCAGCAGCTTAGGGGACAGGGGATATGGCTACACCTTC. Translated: CASSLGDRGYGYTF.

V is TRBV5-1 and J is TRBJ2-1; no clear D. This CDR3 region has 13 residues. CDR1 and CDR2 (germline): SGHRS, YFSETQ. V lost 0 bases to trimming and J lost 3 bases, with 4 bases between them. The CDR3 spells CASSLDHYNEQFF. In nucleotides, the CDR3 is TGCGCCAGCAGCTTGGATCACTACAATGAGCAGTTCTTC.

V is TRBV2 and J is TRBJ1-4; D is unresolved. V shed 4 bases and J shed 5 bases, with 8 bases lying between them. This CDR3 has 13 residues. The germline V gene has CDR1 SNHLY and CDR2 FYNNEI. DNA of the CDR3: TGTGCCAGCAGTGGGCAGTCAAATGAAAAACTGTTTTTT. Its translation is CASSGQSNEKLFF.

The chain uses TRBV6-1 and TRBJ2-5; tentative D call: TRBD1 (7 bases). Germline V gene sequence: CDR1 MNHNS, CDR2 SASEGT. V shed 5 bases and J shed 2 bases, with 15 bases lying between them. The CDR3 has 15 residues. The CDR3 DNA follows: TGTGCCAGCAGTTCCCTCTCAGGGGGGCAAGAGACCCAGTACTTC. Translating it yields CASSSLSGGQETQYF.

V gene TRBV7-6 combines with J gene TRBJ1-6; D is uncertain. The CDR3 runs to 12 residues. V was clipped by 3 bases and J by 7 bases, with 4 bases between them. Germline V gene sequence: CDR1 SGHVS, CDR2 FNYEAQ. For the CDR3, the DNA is TGTGCCAGCAGCTTTGCGAATTCACCCCTCCACTTT. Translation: CASSFANSPLHF.

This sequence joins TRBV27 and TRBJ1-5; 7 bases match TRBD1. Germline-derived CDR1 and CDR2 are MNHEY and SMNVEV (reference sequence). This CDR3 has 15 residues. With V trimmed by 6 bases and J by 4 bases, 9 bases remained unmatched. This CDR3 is CASRMGTASNQPQHF. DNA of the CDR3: TGTGCCAGCAGGATGGGGACAGCTTCTAATCAGCCCCAGCATTTT.

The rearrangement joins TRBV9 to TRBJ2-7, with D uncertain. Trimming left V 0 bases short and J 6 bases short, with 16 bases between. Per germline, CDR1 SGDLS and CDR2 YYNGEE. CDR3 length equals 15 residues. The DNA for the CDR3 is TGTGCCAGCAGCGTAGGACCCGTCCGTTGGAGCGAGCAGTACTTC. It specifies CASSVGPVRWSEQYF.

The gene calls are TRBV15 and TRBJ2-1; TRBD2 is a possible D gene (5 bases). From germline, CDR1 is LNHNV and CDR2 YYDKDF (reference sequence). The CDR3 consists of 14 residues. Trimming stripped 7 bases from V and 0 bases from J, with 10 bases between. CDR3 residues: CATTVGSSYNEQFF. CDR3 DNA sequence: TGTGCCACCACGGTAGGGAGCTCCTACAATGAGCAGTTCTTC.

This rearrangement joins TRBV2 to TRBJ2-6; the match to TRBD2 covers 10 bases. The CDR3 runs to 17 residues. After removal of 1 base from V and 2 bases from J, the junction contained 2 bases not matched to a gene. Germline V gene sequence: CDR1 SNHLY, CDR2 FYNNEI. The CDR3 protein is CASSEVAGGAGANVLTF. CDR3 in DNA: TGTGCCAGCAGTGAAGTAGCGGGGGGCGCTGGGGCCAACGTCCTGACTTTC.

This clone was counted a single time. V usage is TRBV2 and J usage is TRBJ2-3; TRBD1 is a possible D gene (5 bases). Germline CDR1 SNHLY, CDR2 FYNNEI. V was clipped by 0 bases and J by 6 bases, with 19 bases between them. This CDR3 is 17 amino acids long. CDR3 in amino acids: CASSEASRGWVGDTQYF. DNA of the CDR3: TGTGCCAGCAGTGAAGCGTCAAGGGGATGGGTGGGGGATACGCAGTATTTT.

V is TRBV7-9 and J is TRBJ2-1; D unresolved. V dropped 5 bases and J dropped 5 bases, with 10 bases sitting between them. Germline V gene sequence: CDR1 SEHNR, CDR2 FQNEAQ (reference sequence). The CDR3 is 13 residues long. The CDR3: CASSRSANNEQFF. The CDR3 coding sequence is TGTGCCAGCAGCCGGAGCGCCAACAATGAGCAGTTCTTC.

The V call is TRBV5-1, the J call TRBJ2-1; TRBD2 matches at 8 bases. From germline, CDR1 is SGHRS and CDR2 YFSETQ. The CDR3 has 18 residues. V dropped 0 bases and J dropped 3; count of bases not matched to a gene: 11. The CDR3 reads CASSLGGRAGGLYNEQFF. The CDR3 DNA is TGCGCCAGCAGCTTGGGGGGTCGGGCGGGGGGACTCTACAATGAGCAGTTCTTC.

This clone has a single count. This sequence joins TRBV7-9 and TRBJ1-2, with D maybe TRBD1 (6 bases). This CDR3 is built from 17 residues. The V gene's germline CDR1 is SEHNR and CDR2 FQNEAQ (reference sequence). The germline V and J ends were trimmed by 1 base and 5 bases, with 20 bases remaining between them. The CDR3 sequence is CASSLESGALPGYGYTF. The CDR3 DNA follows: TGTGCCAGCAGCTTAGAGTCAGGGGCCCTCCCTGGGTATGGCTACACCTTC.

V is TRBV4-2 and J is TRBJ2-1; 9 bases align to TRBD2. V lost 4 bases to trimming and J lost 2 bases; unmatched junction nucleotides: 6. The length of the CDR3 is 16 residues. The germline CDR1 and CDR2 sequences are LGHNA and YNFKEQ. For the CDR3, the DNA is TGTGCCAGCAGCCCCTTAGCGGGGGACCCCTACAATGAGCAGTTCTTC. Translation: CASSPLAGDPYNEQFF.

CDR3 nucleotides: TGTGCCAGCGGATGGGGAAGGGGAGAGACCCAGTACTTC. Amino acid sequence: CASGWGRGETQYF. V and J are TRBV2 and TRBJ2-5; D might be TRBD1 (5 bases). The V gene lost 8 bases and the J gene lost 4 bases, with 14 bases spanning the gap. From germline, CDR1 is SNHLY and CDR2 FYNNEI. The CDR3 has 13 amino acids.

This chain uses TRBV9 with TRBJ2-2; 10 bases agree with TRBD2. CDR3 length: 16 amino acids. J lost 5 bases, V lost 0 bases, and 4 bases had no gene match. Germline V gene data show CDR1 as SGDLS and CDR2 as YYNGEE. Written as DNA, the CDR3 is TGTGCCAGCAGCGTAGAGGTAGCGGGAGGAACCGGGGAGCTGTTTTTT. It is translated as CASSVEVAGGTGELFF.

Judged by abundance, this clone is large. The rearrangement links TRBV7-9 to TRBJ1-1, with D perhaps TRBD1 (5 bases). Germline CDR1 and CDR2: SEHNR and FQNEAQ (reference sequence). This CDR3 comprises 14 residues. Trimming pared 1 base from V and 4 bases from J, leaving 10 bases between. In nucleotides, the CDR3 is TGTGCCAGCAGCTTAGTCCAGGGCGGCACTGAAGCTTTCTTT. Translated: CASSLVQGGTEAFF.